The rows below give T cell receptor beta chains drawn from one sample of a study of somatic mutations in cytotoxic T cells in rheumatoid arthritis. Assay: immunoSEQ multiplex PCR; the TCRdb copy retains only in-frame clones and omits some. The table lists tens of thousands of clones, approximately 86% of them singletons. Input material: CD8+ T cells sorted from blood. These receptors originate from an adult with rheumatoid arthritis. CDR3s include the opening cysteine and the closing phenylalanine or tryptophan. Fields, in order: D gene, J gene, V gene, clone size, CDR3 protein, CDR3 DNA. A D gene is named only where the DNA matches it firmly. Expanded clones get a size class; other rows say once, few or many, or leave the size out.

D gene: TRBD1; J gene: TRBJ1-2; V gene: TRBV29-1; clone size: once; CDR3 protein: CSVEEGAMNYGYTF; CDR3 DNA: TGCAGCGTTGAGGAGGGGGCGATGAACTATGGCTACACCTTC
D gene: TRBD1; J gene: TRBJ2-3; V gene: TRBV11-3; clone size: .; CDR3 protein: CASSSGQGTDTQYF; CDR3 DNA: TGTGCCAGCAGCTCAGGACAGGGAACAGATACGCAGTATTTT
D gene: TRBD2; J gene: TRBJ2-1; V gene: TRBV7-2; clone size: .; CDR3 protein: CASSPEGLAASYNEQFF; CDR3 DNA: TGTGCCAGCAGCCCCGAGGGGCTAGCGGCCTCCTACAATGAGCAGTTCTTC
D gene: TRBD1; J gene: TRBJ2-7; V gene: TRBV4-1; clone size: .; CDR3 protein: CASSPRTGDRGSYEQYF; CDR3 DNA: TGCGCCAGCAGCCCCCGTACAGGGGACAGAGGTTCCTACGAGCAGTACTTC
D gene: .; J gene: TRBJ1-1; V gene: TRBV2; clone size: .; CDR3 protein: CASQAGEGTEAFF; CDR3 DNA: TGTGCCTCCCAGGCGGGGGAAGGCACTGAAGCTTTCTTT
D gene: .; J gene: TRBJ1-5; V gene: TRBV6-5; clone size: few; CDR3 protein: CASSPSNNQPQHF; CDR3 DNA: TGTGCCAGCAGTCCTAGTAACAATCAGCCCCAGCATTTT
D gene: .; J gene: TRBJ1-2; V gene: TRBV19; clone size: few; CDR3 protein: CASSIVGGNYGYTF; CDR3 DNA: TGTGCCAGTAGTATAGTGGGCGGCAACTATGGCTACACCTTC
D gene: .; J gene: TRBJ2-1; V gene: TRBV29-1; clone size: .; CDR3 protein: CSVDRGDEQFF; CDR3 DNA: TGCAGCGTTGACAGGGGGGATGAGCAGTTCTTC
D gene: .; J gene: TRBJ2-1; V gene: TRBV4-1; clone size: .; CDR3 protein: CASSYSNANEQFF; CDR3 DNA: TGCGCCAGCAGCTATTCAAACGCCAATGAGCAGTTCTTC
D gene: .; J gene: TRBJ1-1; V gene: TRBV7-9; clone size: .; CDR3 protein: CASSDGANTEAFF; CDR3 DNA: TGTGCCAGCAGCGACGGTGCGAACACTGAAGCTTTCTTT
D gene: TRBD1; J gene: TRBJ2-1; V gene: TRBV4-1; clone size: .; CDR3 protein: CASSLGAAGQGFHEQFF; CDR3 DNA: TGCGCCAGCAGCTTAGGAGCAGCGGGACAGGGGTTCCATGAGCAGTTCTTC
D gene: .; J gene: TRBJ1-4; V gene: TRBV29-1; clone size: .; CDR3 protein: CSVHLQGRSGKLFF; CDR3 DNA: TGCAGCGTTCACCTTCAGGGGCGCAGTGGAAAACTGTTTTTT
D gene: .; J gene: TRBJ1-5; V gene: TRBV19; clone size: .; CDR3 protein: CASRSIGQPQHF; CDR3 DNA: TGTGCCAGTAGATCTATTGGTCAGCCCCAGCATTTT
D gene: .; J gene: TRBJ1-6; V gene: TRBV5-1; clone size: .; CDR3 protein: CASSSDSQSYNSPLHF; CDR3 DNA: TGCGCCAGCAGCTCGGACAGCCAGTCCTATAATTCACCCCTCCACTTT
D gene: .; J gene: TRBJ2-3; V gene: TRBV9; clone size: .; CDR3 protein: CASSVGGLYTDTQYF; CDR3 DNA: TGTGCCAGCAGCGTAGGGGGGCTGTACACAGATACGCAGTATTTT
D gene: TRBD1; J gene: TRBJ1-1; V gene: TRBV27; clone size: .; CDR3 protein: CATRTGVGTEAFF; CDR3 DNA: TGTGCCACTCGGACAGGGGTCGGCACTGAAGCTTTCTTT
D gene: TRBD2; J gene: TRBJ2-1; V gene: TRBV28; clone size: .; CDR3 protein: CASSFRGVRNNEQFF; CDR3 DNA: TGTGCCAGCAGTTTCCGGGGGGTCAGAAACAATGAGCAGTTCTTC
D gene: TRBD1; J gene: TRBJ2-5; V gene: TRBV7-6; clone size: .; CDR3 protein: CASSQTGGEGETQYF; CDR3 DNA: TGTGCCAGCAGCCAAACAGGGGGCGAGGGTGAGACCCAGTACTTC
D gene: .; J gene: TRBJ1-1; V gene: TRBV25-1; clone size: few; CDR3 protein: CASGNRVTEAFF; CDR3 DNA: TGTGCCAGCGGAAACCGAGTAACTGAAGCTTTCTTT
D gene: TRBD1; J gene: TRBJ2-7; V gene: TRBV27; clone size: .; CDR3 protein: CASSPPTGAGNEQYF; CDR3 DNA: TGTGCCAGCAGTCCCCCGACAGGGGCTGGCAACGAGCAGTACTTC
D gene: .; J gene: TRBJ1-1; V gene: TRBV27; clone size: .; CDR3 protein: CASSHALGAGTEAFF; CDR3 DNA: TGTGCCAGCAGTCACGCTTTGGGGGCTGGCACTGAAGCTTTCTTT
D gene: .; J gene: TRBJ2-7; V gene: TRBV2; clone size: few; CDR3 protein: CASSAVSYEQYF; CDR3 DNA: TGTGCCAGCAGTGCAGTCTCCTACGAGCAGTACTTC
D gene: TRBD1; J gene: TRBJ2-1; V gene: TRBV27; clone size: .; CDR3 protein: CASSVGQGPYNEQFF; CDR3 DNA: TGTGCCAGCAGTGTCGGACAGGGGCCATACAATGAGCAGTTCTTC
D gene: .; J gene: TRBJ2-6; V gene: TRBV18; clone size: once; CDR3 protein: CASSPPRVTTSGANVLTF; CDR3 DNA: TGTGCCAGCTCACCACCAAGGGTAACTACCTCTGGGGCCAACGTCCTGACTTTC
D gene: .; J gene: TRBJ1-4; V gene: TRBV9; clone size: .; CDR3 protein: CASSLGVRTNEKLFF; CDR3 DNA: TGTGCCAGCAGCCTTGGTGTTAGGACTAATGAAAAACTGTTTTTT
D gene: .; J gene: TRBJ2-5; V gene: TRBV5-1; clone size: .; CDR3 protein: CASSEGPLQETQYF; CDR3 DNA: TGCGCCAGCAGCGAGGGACCCTTACAAGAGACCCAGTACTTC
D gene: TRBD1; J gene: TRBJ1-6; V gene: TRBV5-1; clone size: .; CDR3 protein: CASSFDAVTGSAPLHF; CDR3 DNA: TGCGCCAGCAGCTTTGATGCCGTGACAGGGAGTGCACCCCTCCACTTT
D gene: TRBD2; J gene: TRBJ2-3; V gene: TRBV9; clone size: .; CDR3 protein: CASSVGGLSTDTQYF; CDR3 DNA: TGTGCCAGCAGCGTAGGGGGACTAAGCACAGATACGCAGTATTTT
D gene: TRBD2; J gene: TRBJ2-7; V gene: TRBV6-6; clone size: once; CDR3 protein: CASSYSMTSGRGEQYF; CDR3 DNA: TGTGCCAGCAGTTATTCCATGACTAGCGGGAGAGGCGAGCAGTACTTC
D gene: TRBD2; J gene: TRBJ2-1; V gene: TRBV29-1; clone size: .; CDR3 protein: CSVVTSGEQFF; CDR3 DNA: TGCAGCGTTGTGACTAGCGGTGAGCAGTTCTTC
D gene: TRBD1; J gene: TRBJ1-5; V gene: TRBV6-5; clone size: .; CDR3 protein: CASSYSDRGDQPQHF; CDR3 DNA: TGTGCCAGCAGTTACTCGGACAGGGGAGATCAGCCCCAGCATTTT
D gene: TRBD1; J gene: TRBJ2-7; V gene: TRBV29-1; clone size: .; CDR3 protein: CSVEQGASYEQYF; CDR3 DNA: TGCAGCGTTGAGCAGGGGGCTTCCTACGAGCAGTACTTC
D gene: .; J gene: TRBJ1-2; V gene: TRBV2; clone size: few; CDR3 protein: CASSEGWEDGGYGYTF; CDR3 DNA: TGTGCCAGCAGTGAAGGATGGGAGGACGGGGGCTATGGCTACACCTTC
D gene: TRBD2; J gene: TRBJ2-7; V gene: TRBV25-1; clone size: .; CDR3 protein: CASSGTSGRPLEQYF; CDR3 DNA: TGTGCCAGCAGTGGGACTAGCGGAAGACCCCTCGAGCAGTACTTC
D gene: .; J gene: TRBJ2-7; V gene: TRBV5-1; clone size: few; CDR3 protein: CASSLDWDGLYEQYF; CDR3 DNA: TGCGCCAGCAGCTTGGACTGGGACGGATTGTACGAGCAGTACTTC
D gene: .; J gene: TRBJ1-2; V gene: TRBV19; clone size: .; CDR3 protein: CASSLPKGDTGYGYTF; CDR3 DNA: TGTGCCAGTAGTCTCCCCAAGGGAGACACGGGATATGGCTACACCTTC
D gene: .; J gene: TRBJ2-7; V gene: TRBV7-8; clone size: .; CDR3 protein: CASSLEPETYEQYF; CDR3 DNA: TGTGCCAGCAGCTTAGAGCCAGAGACCTACGAGCAGTACTTC
D gene: .; J gene: TRBJ2-7; V gene: TRBV18; clone size: .; CDR3 protein: CASSPGSAYEQYF; CDR3 DNA: TGTGCCAGCTCACCAGGATCCGCCTACGAGCAGTACTTC
D gene: .; J gene: TRBJ2-2; V gene: TRBV30; clone size: .; CDR3 protein: CASRRLDYANTGELFF; CDR3 DNA: TGTGCCTCCCGGAGACTAGATTACGCGAACACCGGGGAGCTGTTTTTT
D gene: TRBD2; J gene: TRBJ2-5; V gene: TRBV4-2; clone size: .; CDR3 protein: CASSQDFGGAEETQYF; CDR3 DNA: TGTGCCAGCAGCCAAGATTTCGGGGGGGCTGAAGAGACCCAGTACTTC
D gene: .; J gene: TRBJ2-7; V gene: TRBV15; clone size: .; CDR3 protein: CATSRGTRNEQYF; CDR3 DNA: TGTGCCACCAGCAGAGGGACACGGAACGAGCAGTACTTT
D gene: .; J gene: TRBJ1-1; V gene: TRBV29-1; clone size: few; CDR3 protein: CSVERDISEAFF; CDR3 DNA: TGCAGCGTTGAAAGGGATATTAGTGAAGCTTTCTTT
D gene: .; J gene: TRBJ2-7; V gene: TRBV6-6; clone size: once; CDR3 protein: CASRVAGTGGYEQYF; CDR3 DNA: TGTGCCAGCAGGGTGGCCGGGACTGGGGGATACGAGCAGTACTTC
D gene: TRBD1; J gene: TRBJ2-7; V gene: TRBV7-9; clone size: .; CDR3 protein: CASSHGQGIEQYF; CDR3 DNA: TGTGCCAGCAGCCACGGACAGGGTATCGAGCAGTACTTC
D gene: TRBD1; J gene: TRBJ1-6; V gene: TRBV4-2; clone size: .; CDR3 protein: CASSQVTGDPPLHF; CDR3 DNA: TGTGCCAGCAGCCAAGTGACAGGGGATCCACCCCTCCACTTT
D gene: TRBD2; J gene: TRBJ2-7; V gene: TRBV5-4; clone size: .; CDR3 protein: CASSSGLARYEQYF; CDR3 DNA: TGTGCCAGCAGCTCGGGACTAGCGCGGTACGAGCAGTACTTC
D gene: TRBD1; J gene: TRBJ2-4; V gene: TRBV7-9; clone size: few; CDR3 protein: CASSLWDRENIQYF; CDR3 DNA: TGTGCCAGCAGCCTCTGGGACAGGGAAAACATTCAGTACTTC
D gene: .; J gene: TRBJ1-2; V gene: TRBV21-1; clone size: .; CDR3 protein: CASSQLTDPRWYGYTF; CDR3 DNA: TGTGCCAGCAGCCAGCTAACGGATCCTCGGTGGTATGGCTACACCTTC
D gene: .; J gene: TRBJ2-7; V gene: TRBV4-1; clone size: .; CDR3 protein: CASSQVFARALYEQYF; CDR3 DNA: TGCGCCAGCAGCCAGGTCTTCGCCAGAGCCCTCTACGAGCAGTACTTC
D gene: TRBD2; J gene: TRBJ2-1; V gene: TRBV19; clone size: .; CDR3 protein: CASSALAGEDEQFF; CDR3 DNA: TGTGCCAGTAGTGCCCTAGCGGGAGAGGATGAGCAGTTCTTC
D gene: TRBD2; J gene: TRBJ2-1; V gene: TRBV7-2; clone size: .; CDR3 protein: CASSLGLAGGNEQFF; CDR3 DNA: TGTGCCAGCAGCTTGGGGCTAGCGGGTGGTAATGAGCAGTTCTTC
D gene: .; J gene: TRBJ2-7; V gene: TRBV13; clone size: .; CDR3 protein: CASSLGASVYEQYF; CDR3 DNA: TGTGCCAGCAGCTTAGGGGCTAGCGTCTACGAGCAGTACTTC
D gene: .; J gene: TRBJ2-3; V gene: TRBV9; clone size: .; CDR3 protein: CASSVAGSTDTQYF; CDR3 DNA: TGTGCCAGCAGCGTAGCCGGAAGCACAGATACGCAGTATTTT
D gene: .; J gene: TRBJ2-1; V gene: TRBV28; clone size: .; CDR3 protein: CASSLFGNEQFF; CDR3 DNA: TGTGCCAGCAGTCTCTTCGGCAATGAGCAGTTCTTC
D gene: .; J gene: TRBJ1-1; V gene: TRBV30; clone size: few; CDR3 protein: CAWSVGRNTEAFF; CDR3 DNA: TGTGCCTGGAGTGTAGGGAGGAACACTGAAGCTTTCTTT